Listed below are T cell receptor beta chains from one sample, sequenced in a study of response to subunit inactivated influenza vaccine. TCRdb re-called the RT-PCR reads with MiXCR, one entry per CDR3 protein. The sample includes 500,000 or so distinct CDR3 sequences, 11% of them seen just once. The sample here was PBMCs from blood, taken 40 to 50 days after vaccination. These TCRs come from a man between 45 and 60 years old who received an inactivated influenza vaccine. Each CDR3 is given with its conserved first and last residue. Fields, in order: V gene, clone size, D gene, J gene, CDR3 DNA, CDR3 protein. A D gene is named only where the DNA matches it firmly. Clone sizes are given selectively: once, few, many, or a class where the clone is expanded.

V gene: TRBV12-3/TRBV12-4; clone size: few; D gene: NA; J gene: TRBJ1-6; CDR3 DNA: TGTGCCAGCAGTGCAGGACAGCTTCGGAATTCACCCCTCCACTTT; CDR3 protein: CASSAGQLRNSPLHF
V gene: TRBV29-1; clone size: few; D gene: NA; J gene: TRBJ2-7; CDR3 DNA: TGCAGCGTTGGCCAGGGAACCTACGAGCAGTACTTC; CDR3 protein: CSVGQGTYEQYF
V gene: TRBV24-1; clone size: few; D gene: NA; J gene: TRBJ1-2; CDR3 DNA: TGTGCCACCAGTGATTCCGGGACGGACTATGGCTACACCTTC; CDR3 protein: CATSDSGTDYGYTF
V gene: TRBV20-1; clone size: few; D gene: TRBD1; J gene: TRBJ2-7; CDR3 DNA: TGCAGTGCTCCCAGGACAGGGGAGAAGCAGTACTTC; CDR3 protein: CSAPRTGEKQYF
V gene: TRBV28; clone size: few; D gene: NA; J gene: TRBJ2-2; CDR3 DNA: TGTGCCAGCGTAACGAACACCGGGGAGCTGTTTTTT; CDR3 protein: CASVTNTGELFF
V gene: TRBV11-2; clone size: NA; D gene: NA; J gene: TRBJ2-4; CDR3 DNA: TGTGCCAGCCCGAAGATGGGCAAAAACATTCAGTACTTC; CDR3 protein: CASPKMGKNIQYF
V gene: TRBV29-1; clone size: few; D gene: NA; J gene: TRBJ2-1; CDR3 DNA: TGCAGCGCTGCTGGGGGGTCCAGCTCCTACAATGAGCAGTTCTTC; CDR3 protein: CSAAGGSSSYNEQFF
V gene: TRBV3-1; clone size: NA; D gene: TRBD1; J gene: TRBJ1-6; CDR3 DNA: TGTGCCAGCAGCCAGAGCAGGCCTTTGAGGGACAGGGAGAATTCACCCCTCCACTTT; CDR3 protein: CASSQSRPLRDRENSPLHF
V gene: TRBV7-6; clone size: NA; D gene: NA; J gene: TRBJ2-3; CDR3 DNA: TGTGCCAGCAGCCGGATCCGCGGTCCGACCCCAGATACGCAGTATTTT; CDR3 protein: CASSRIRGPTPDTQYF
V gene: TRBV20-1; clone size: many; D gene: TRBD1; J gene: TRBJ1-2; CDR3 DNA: TGCAGTGCTAGCAATCCGGGACAGGGAAAAAATGGCTACACCTTC; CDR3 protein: CSASNPGQGKNGYTF
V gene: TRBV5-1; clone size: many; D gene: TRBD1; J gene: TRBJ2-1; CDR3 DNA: TGCGCCAGCAGCTTACGGGACAGGGGGCGGAATGAGCAGTTCTTC; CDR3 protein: CASSLRDRGRNEQFF
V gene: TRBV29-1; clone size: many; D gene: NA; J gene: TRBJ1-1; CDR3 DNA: TGCAGCGTTGATCTCTCCGGGGTGGGCACTGAAGCTTTCTTT; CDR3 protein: CSVDLSGVGTEAFF
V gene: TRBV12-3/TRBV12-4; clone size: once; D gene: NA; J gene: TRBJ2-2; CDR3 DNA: TGTGCCAGCAGTAGACAGGAGAACACCGGGGAGCTGTTTTTT; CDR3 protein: CASSRQENTGELFF
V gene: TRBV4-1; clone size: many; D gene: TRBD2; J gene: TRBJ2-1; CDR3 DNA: TGCGCCAGCAGCCCTGTAGCGGGGGGGAATGAGCAGTTCTTC; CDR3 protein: CASSPVAGGNEQFF